The 29 T cell receptor beta chains presented below share a single source sample, sequenced in a study of blood T cell repertoires in COVID-19. TCRdb keeps only in-frame clones here, not all; method: immunoSEQ multiplex PCR. The sample has 160,000 or so clones, around 85% seen once; the top ten hold 2% to 3%. The sequencing input was peripheral blood. The receptors were gathered from a woman in her 70s with acute or convalescent COVID-19.

The table lists this clone with a count of one. J is TRBJ2-7 and V is TRBV21-1; the D segment call TRBD2 is taken from the table without a DNA check. TRBV21-1 is a recognized pseudogene. This CDR3 has 13 residues. The CDR3, as DNA: TGTGCCAGCAGCATTCCGGGCTCCTACGAGCAGTACTTC. Translating gives CASSIPGSYEQYF.

The chain uses TRBV11-3 and TRBJ2-5; 8 bases line up with TRBD1. The CDR3 covers 17 residues. CDR1 and CDR2 from the germline V gene are SGHNT and YENEEA. V was pared by 5 bases and J by 5 bases, with 16 bases of the junction left unmatched. CDR3 in amino acids: CASSLGVAGGVGETQYF. CDR3 DNA sequence: TGTGCCAGCAGCCTAGGGGTCGCAGGGGGCGTTGGCGAGACCCAGTACTTC.

The genes are TRBV11-1 and TRBJ1-6; no clear D. CDR1 and CDR2 (germline): SGHAT, FQDESV (reference sequence). The CDR3 is 15 amino acids. V was clipped by 5 bases and J by 4 bases, with 12 bases between them. In DNA, the CDR3 is TGTGCCAGCAGCCACAATTCGGGGTATAATTCACCCCTCCACTTT. Its protein is CASSHNSGYNSPLHF.

The V gene is TRBV7-3, the J gene TRBJ2-3; 9 bases are a match to TRBD2. V trimming: 4 bases; J trimming: 6 bases; junction bases outside the gene matches: 17. Germline V gene sequence: CDR1 SGHTA, CDR2 FQGTGA. This CDR3 is built from 18 residues. The CDR3 here is CASSSRSSSAGGRDTQYF. The CDR3, as DNA: TGTGCCAGCAGCTCCCGATCCTCCTCGGCGGGGGGGCGGGATACGCAGTATTTT.

This clone was observed a handful of times. DNA of the CDR3: TGCGCCAGCAGCCTACAAATGAACACTGAAGCTTTCTTT. Its protein product is CASSLQMNTEAFF. V is TRBV4-3 and J is TRBJ1-1; unclear D gene. CDR1 and CDR2 from the germline V gene are LGHNA and YSLEER. Trimming removed 4 bases from V and 0 bases from J, with 6 bases in between. The CDR3 runs to 13 residues.

Comment on this clone: Compared with germline, one end of the junction differs, possibly owing to a read error. The V gene is TRBV5-8, the J gene TRBJ2-5; weak D call: TRBD2 (7 bases). Germline CDR1 and CDR2: SGHTS and YDEGEE. This CDR3 contains 16 residues. This CDR3 reads CASTLGGRLQGETQYF. The CDR3 nucleotides are TGTGCCAGCACCTTGGGGGGGCGGTTGCAGGGAGAGACCCAGTACTTC.

This clone was counted a single time. The chain's CDR3 is CASSQTGSYEQYF. CDR3 DNA sequence: TGTGCCAGCAGTCAGACAGGCTCCTACGAGCAGTACTTC. The V gene is TRBV11-3, the J gene TRBJ2-7; D perhaps matches TRBD1 (6 bases). There are 13 residues in the CDR3. The V end was cut by 6 bases, the J end by 0 bases, with 9 bases between. The germline CDR1 and CDR2 sequences are SGHNT and YENEEA.

The V and J genes are TRBV28 and TRBJ1-2, with D perhaps TRBD1 (5 bases). CDR1 is MDHEN, CDR2 SYDVKM, per germline. The CDR3 is made up of 15 amino acids. Trimming cost V 5 bases and J 4 bases, with 17 bases left between them. The CDR3 spells CASSTLKGRGYGYTF. CDR3 DNA: TGTGCCAGCAGTACTCTTAAGGGGCGAGGCTATGGCTACACCTTC.

The V gene is TRBV19, the J gene TRBJ2-5, with TRBD1 identical over 9 bases. This CDR3 comprises 14 residues. Per germline, CDR1 LNHDA and CDR2 SQIVND (reference sequence). V dropped 4 bases and J dropped 5; count of bases not matched to a gene: 5. The CDR3: CASSRDRAVETQYF. The CDR3 region has the DNA TGTGCCAGTAGTAGGGACAGGGCGGTTGAGACCCAGTACTTC.

The V and J genes are TRBV7-3 and TRBJ2-7, with 9 bases aligning to TRBD2. Germline loops: CDR1 SGHTA, CDR2 FQGTGA. The length of the CDR3 is 16 residues. Germline trimming cut 5 bases from V and 4 bases from J; bases unmatched to any gene: 12. CDR3: CASSPGGTSRSYEQYF. CDR3 in DNA: TGTGCCAGCAGCCCAGGTGGGACTAGCCGTTCATACGAGCAGTACTTC.

The chain has TRBV7-9 and TRBJ2-5; TRBD1 matches at 7 bases. Trimming removed 5 bases from V and 4 bases from J; junction bases left unmatched: 4. The CDR3 totals 13 residues. Per the germline V gene, CDR1 is SEHNR and CDR2 is FQNEAQ (reference sequence). In nucleotides, the CDR3 is TGTGCCAGCAGCCTTACAGGGGTAGAGACCCAGTACTTC. Its translation: CASSLTGVETQYF. Looking up the rest from reference TRBV7-9 and TRBJ2-5 gives the full variable domain: DTGVSQNPRHKITKRGQNVTFRCDPISEHNRLYWYRQTLGQGPEFLTYFQNEAQLEKSRLLSDRFSAERPKGSFSTLEIQRTEQGDSAMYLCASSLTGVETQYFGPGTRLLVL.

This clone occurred a few times. The chain links TRBV12-5 to TRBJ2-3; 7 positions agree with TRBD1. CDR3 size: 14 residues. Germline assignment: CDR1 LGHNT and CDR2 FRNRAP. The junction had 3 bases not matched to a gene; V was cut back by 6 bases and J by 0 bases. DNA of the CDR3: TGTGCTAGTGGGCAGGGGGTCAGCACAGATACGCAGTATTTT. Amino acid sequence: CASGQGVSTDTQYF.

The V gene is TRBV10-3, the J gene TRBJ1-1; the D is unclear. From germline, CDR1 is ENHRY and CDR2 SYGVKD. CDR3 length: 16 residues. Trimming shortened V by 6 bases and J by 10 bases, and 27 bases separated the two germline ends. The CDR3, as DNA: TGTGCCATCAGATCGAGCCCGGGTAGAGGGAATTATACAGCTTTCTTT. Translated, it gives CAIRSSPGRGNYTAFF.

The chain carries TRBV5-6 and TRBJ2-5; 7 positions match TRBD1. The junction had 4 bases not matched to a gene; V was cut back by 3 bases and J by 2 bases. The CDR3 is made up of 14 amino acids. Germline assignment: CDR1 SGHDT and CDR2 YYEEEE. The CDR3 sequence: CASSYRQGQETQYF. CDR3 DNA sequence: TGTGCCAGCAGCTATAGACAGGGTCAAGAGACCCAGTACTTC.

The gene calls are TRBV4-1 and TRBJ1-2; D ambiguous. This CDR3 contains 17 residues. V was trimmed by 0 bases and J by 5 bases, leaving 19 bases between them. CDR1 and CDR2 (germline): MGHRA, YSYEKL. The CDR3 region has the DNA TGCGCCAGCAGCCAAGACTCAGCGAGGGAGAGTTTTTATGGCTACACCTTC. Protein product: CASSQDSARESFYGYTF.

The sample holds one count of this clone. The chain recombines TRBV5-1 with TRBJ1-1; the match to TRBD1 covers 11 bases. The CDR3 is made up of 17 amino acids. Germline CDR1 is SGHRS and CDR2 is YFSETQ. After removal of 2 bases from V and 4 bases from J, the junction contained 10 bases not matched to a gene. CDR3 amino acids: CASSLGAGQGARTEAFF. The CDR3 region has the DNA TGCGCCAGCAGCTTAGGGGCCGGACAGGGGGCGCGCACTGAAGCTTTCTTT.

The chain links TRBV9 to TRBJ2-2; a weak D match, TRBD2 (6 bases). The length of the CDR3 is 16 residues. Between the trimmed V and J ends, which lost 0 bases and 1 base, there was a span of 10 bases. The germline V gene has CDR1 SGDLS and CDR2 YYNGEE. The CDR3 is CASSVGAGWNTGELFF. In DNA, the CDR3 is TGTGCCAGCAGCGTAGGGGCGGGGTGGAACACCGGGGAGCTGTTTTTT.

The chain joins TRBV7-8 to TRBJ1-5, with D perhaps TRBD1 (6 bases). CDR1 and CDR2 from the germline V gene are SGHVS and FQNEAQ. The CDR3 loop spans 20 amino acids. V dropped 1 base and J dropped 7 bases, with 29 bases sitting between them. CDR3 sequence (DNA): TGTGCCAGCAGCTTAGACCGAATACCGGTTAAACAGGGATATAGGCAGCCCCAGCATTTT. Translating gives CASSLDRIPVKQGYRQPQHF.

The chain is built from TRBV21-1 and TRBJ2-5; the table calls TRBD2, which could not be checked here. TRBV21-1 counts as a pseudogene. The CDR3 has 15 residues. The CDR3, as DNA: TGTGCCAGCAGCAAAGAAGAGGGACTCCAAGAGACCCAGTACTTC. This sequence encodes CASSKEEGLQETQYF.

The chain is built from TRBV10-3 and TRBJ1-2; D perhaps matches TRBD1 (6 bases). V lost 10 bases, J lost 6 bases, and 12 bases lay in between. CDR3 length: 11 residues. Germline CDR1 ENHRY, CDR2 SYGVKD. CDR3 protein: CATSPGDGYTF. The CDR3, as DNA: TGTGCCACCTCGCCAGGGGATGGCTACACCTTC.

This rearrangement joins TRBV5-8 to TRBJ2-1; possible D gene TRBD2, 6 bases. V lost 4 bases, J lost 0 bases, and 14 bases lay in between. The germline V gene encodes CDR1 SGHTS and CDR2 YDEGEE. The CDR3 has 16 amino acids. CDR3 residues: CASSGGFLSSYNEQFF. CDR3 DNA: TGTGCCAGCAGCGGGGGGTTTTTGAGCTCCTACAATGAGCAGTTCTTC.

The V and J genes are TRBV24-1 and TRBJ2-5; 9 bases line up with TRBD2. Unmatched junction bases numbered 2, after V lost 9 bases and J lost 1 base. In germline, CDR1 is KGHDR, CDR2 SFDVKD. The CDR3 runs 13 residues. CDR3 DNA sequence: TGTGCCACCTCTAGCGGGGCCCAAGAGACCCAGTACTTC. Protein product: CATSSGAQETQYF.

The V call is TRBV14, the J call TRBJ2-1; 14 nucleotides match TRBD2. The CDR3 consists of 16 residues. The junction had 8 bases not matched to a gene; V was cut back by 4 bases and J by 9 bases. Germline-derived CDR1 and CDR2 are SGHDN and FVKESK. In DNA, the CDR3 is TGTGCCAGCAGCCGGGGACTAGCGGGGGCCGGGGGTGAGCAGTTCTTC. The encoded protein is CASSRGLAGAGGEQFF.

J is TRBJ1-5 and V is TRBV18; 8 bases map to TRBD1. The germline V gene encodes CDR1 KGHSH and CDR2 LQKENI. The CDR3 is 16 amino acids. J was trimmed by 7 bases and V by 2 bases; bases with no gene match: 10. The CDR3 protein is CASSPGSQGVRQPQHF. CDR3 nucleotide sequence: TGTGCCAGCTCACCAGGATCACAGGGGGTAAGGCAGCCCCAGCATTTT.

The CDR3 region is CASSLASSYEQYV. The CDR3 bases are TGTGCCAGCAGCTTAGCTAGCTCCTACGAGCAGTACGTC. This chain joins TRBV11-2 and TRBJ2-7, with D unclear. V lost 1 base and J 0 bases, leaving 4 bases between the germline ends. Germline V gene sequence: CDR1 SGHAT, CDR2 FQNNGV. The CDR3 extends over 13 amino acids.

This clone was found once. The chain has TRBV14 and TRBJ2-1; TRBD2 might be the D (5 bases). CDR1 and CDR2 from the germline V gene are SGHDN and FVKESK. Trimming took 1 base from V and 2 from J, leaving 12 bases between them. The CDR3 extends over 16 amino acids. The CDR3 loop reads CASSQGVTTPYNEQFF. The DNA of the CDR3 is TGTGCCAGCAGCCAAGGTGTGACTACCCCCTACAATGAGCAGTTCTTC.

The V call is TRBV14, the J call TRBJ2-4, with 8 positions matching TRBD2. The CDR3 consists of 19 residues. The junction had 11 bases not matched to a gene; V was cut back by 1 base and J by 0 bases. CDR1 and CDR2 from the germline V gene are SGHDN and FVKESK. CDR3 region: CASSQGRGASYLAKNIQYF. DNA for the CDR3: TGTGCCAGCAGCCAAGGGCGGGGGGCCAGTTATCTAGCCAAAAACATTCAGTACTTC. The full variable domain, rest sourced from reference TRBV14 and TRBJ2-4, is EAGVTQFPSHSVIEKGQTVTLRCDPISGHDNLYWYRRVMGKEIKFLLHFVKESKQDESGMPNNRFLAERTGGTYSTLKVQPAELEDSGVYFCASSQGRGASYLAKNIQYFGAGTRLSVL.

The chain employs TRBV6-2 or TRBV6-3 and TRBJ2-7; 14 nucleotides agree with TRBD2. V lost 2 bases to trimming and J lost 2 bases; unmatched junction nucleotides: 11. From germline, CDR1 is MNHEY and CDR2 SVGEGT. There are 19 residues in the CDR3. The CDR3 here is CASSYPGTSGGWWPYEQYF. The CDR3 DNA reads TGTGCCAGCAGTTACCCCGGGACTAGCGGGGGCTGGTGGCCCTACGAGCAGTACTTC.

This clone occurred a few times. At one boundary the junction diverges from the germline segment, which might be a read error. In DNA form, the CDR3 reads TGTGCCAGCACTTACCGACAGGGAGGTGAAAAACTGTTTTTT. It specifies CASTYRQGGEKLFF. The chain links TRBV6-2 or TRBV6-3 to TRBJ1-4, with 7 bases fitting TRBD1. Germline CDR1 is MNHEY and CDR2 is SVGEGT. This CDR3 spans 14 amino acids.